These 27 T cell receptor beta chains were sequenced from one sample in a study of T-cell memory formation after mild COVID-19. TCRdb passed the 5' RACE reads through MiXCR, listing each CDR3 protein once. The sample has about 110,000 distinct CDR3 sequences, around 12% seen once. Sample: PBMCs or a T cell subset sorted from them (not recorded which). These receptors all stem from an adult woman who had mild COVID-19 (a few samples of this study predate the infection). Cell type and time point are not known.

This clonotype has just a few counts. The chain combines TRBV5-1 with TRBJ2-7; 7 nucleotides match TRBD2. Per germline, CDR1 SGHRS and CDR2 YFSETQ. V shed 0 bases, J shed 2 bases, and the junction held 17 bases outside the gene matches. This CDR3 comprises 19 residues. CDR3 nucleotides: TGCGCCAGCAGCTTGGAAGGTGGTATGGTTGCGGGAGTTACCTACGAGCAGTACTTC. This translates into CASSLEGGMVAGVTYEQYF.

The V gene is TRBV25-1, the J gene TRBJ2-5; possible D gene TRBD2, 6 bases. Germline V CDR1 and CDR2: MGHDK, SYGVNS. Trimming left V 7 bases short and J 1 base short, with 13 bases between. The CDR3 consists of 14 residues. The CDR3 nucleotides read TGTGCCAGCACCCTGGAGGGCTCCCAAGAGACCCAGTACTTC. Its protein is CASTLEGSQETQYF.

The V call is TRBV5-4, the J call TRBJ1-6; tentatively, D is TRBD1 (6 bases). CDR3 size: 16 residues. Germline values: CDR1 SGHNT, CDR2 YYREEE (reference sequence). Trimming shortened V by 3 bases and J by 7 bases, and 17 bases separated the two germline ends. The CDR3 sequence: CASSSMLGALNSPLHF. CDR3 bases: TGTGCCAGCAGCTCAATGCTGGGGGCACTGAATTCACCCCTCCACTTT.

This clonotype turned up a few times. CDR3 loop: CASSDWRGNTQYF. The CDR3, as DNA: TGTGCCAGCAGCGACTGGCGAGGGAATACGCAGTATTTT. The genes are TRBV13 and TRBJ2-3, with D maybe TRBD2 (5 bases). Germline CDR1 is PRHDT and CDR2 is FYEKMQ (reference sequence). Trimming removed 5 bases at V and 7 bases at J, with 13 bases between. This CDR3 is built from 13 residues. Drawing the rest from reference TRBV13 and TRBJ2-3, the complete variable domain is AAGVIQSPRHLIKEKRETATLKCYPIPRHDTVYWYQQGPGQDPQFLISFYEKMQSDKGSIPDRFSAQQFSDYHSELNMSSLELGDSALYFCASSDWRGNTQYFGPGTRLTVL.

V usage is TRBV29-1 and J usage is TRBJ1-2; TRBD1 matches at 8 bases. Germline CDR1 and CDR2: SQVTM and ANQGSEA. The CDR3 extends over 14 amino acids. Here the CDR3 reads CPYPRQGTLYGYTF. Here the CDR3 DNA reads TGCCCTTATCCACGACAGGGGACTCTCTATGGCTACACCTTC.

The table lists this clonotype with many counts. This chain uses TRBV6-5 with TRBJ2-5, with a weak D call TRBD2 (5 bases). From germline, CDR1 is MNHEY and CDR2 SVGAGI. The CDR3 has 15 amino acids. Trimming removed 2 bases at V and 5 bases at J, with 15 bases between. The CDR3 here is CASSYEGRVEETQYF. The CDR3 region has the DNA TGTGCCAGCAGTTACGAAGGGCGGGTCGAGGAGACCCAGTACTTC.

This clonotype was found a few times. The chain combines TRBV29-1 with TRBJ2-1; possible D gene TRBD1, 5 bases. Germline V CDR1 and CDR2: SQVTM, ANQGSEA. The CDR3 runs to 13 residues. Trimming removed 7 bases at V and 5 bases at J, with 15 bases between. The CDR3 sequence is CSASGWTNNEQFF. The CDR3 bases are TGCAGCGCTTCTGGTTGGACAAACAATGAGCAGTTCTTC.

The rearrangement uses TRBV7-9 and TRBJ1-6, with D perhaps matching TRBD1 (5 bases). This CDR3 is 15 amino acids long. Trimming stripped 4 bases from V and 5 bases from J, with 12 bases between. Germline-derived CDR1 and CDR2 are SEHNR and FQNEAQ (reference sequence). For the CDR3, the DNA is TGTGCCAGCAGCTCGGGACCGATGAATAATTCACCCCTCCACTTT. Protein: CASSSGPMNNSPLHF. The variable domain in full, completed from reference TRBV7-9 and TRBJ1-6, reads DTGVSQNPRHKITKRGQNVTFRCDPISEHNRLYWYRQTLGQGPEFLTYFQNEAQLEKSRLLSDRFSAERPKGSFSTLEIQRTEQGDSAMYLCASSSGPMNNSPLHFGNGTRLTVT.

This clonotype was found a few times. This chain connects TRBV6-2 or TRBV6-3 to TRBJ1-1; D may be TRBD1 (5 bases). This CDR3 region has 13 residues. Germline V CDR1 and CDR2: MNHEY, SVGEGT. With 1 base removed from V and 8 bases from J, the gap between germline ends came to 11 bases. CDR3 sequence reads: CASSYLGLPEAFF. CDR3 in DNA: TGTGCCAGCAGTTACTTGGGACTGCCCGAAGCTTTCTTT.

This clonotype was observed a few times. The CDR3 loop is CSARSWEGADTQYF. CDR3 coding DNA: TGCAGTGCTAGATCCTGGGAGGGCGCAGATACGCAGTATTTT. The chain carries TRBV20-1 and TRBJ2-3, with 7 bases matching TRBD2. From germline, CDR1 is DFQATT and CDR2 SNEGSKA (reference sequence). V lost 2 bases, J lost 4 bases, and 6 bases stayed unmatched. CDR3 size: 14 residues.

The CDR3 loop is CSALDRVTNQPQHF. CDR3 sequence (DNA): TGCAGTGCTCTAGACAGGGTGACAAATCAGCCCCAGCATTTT. The chain links TRBV20-1 to TRBJ1-5; 7 nucleotides agree with TRBD1. The CDR3 sequence is 14 residues long. V lost 5 bases to trimming and J lost 4 bases; unmatched junction nucleotides: 8. Germline CDR1 DFQATT, CDR2 SNEGSKA (reference sequence).

The CDR3 nucleotides are TGTGCCAGCAGCTACACAGAGACCCAGTACTTC. Its translation: CASSYTETQYF. The chain employs TRBV5-5 and TRBJ2-5; D is unclear. Germline CDR1 reads SGHKS; CDR2 reads YYEKEE (reference sequence). The length of the CDR3 is 11 residues. Trimming cost V 3 bases and J 4 bases, with 4 bases left between them.

The gene calls are TRBV19 and TRBJ1-1; D unresolved. The V end was cut by 5 bases, the J end by 6 bases, with 16 bases between. Per germline, CDR1 LNHDA and CDR2 SQIVND (reference sequence). This CDR3 has 14 amino acids. The CDR3 sequence: CASSGWGLRPEAFF. CDR3 coding DNA: TGTGCCAGTAGTGGTTGGGGTTTACGGCCTGAAGCTTTCTTT.

The chain links TRBV9 to TRBJ1-2; a possible D gene is TRBD1 (6 bases). The CDR3 contains 15 residues. Germline V lookup: CDR1 SGDLS, CDR2 YYNGEE. With 0 bases removed from V and 4 bases from J, the gap between germline ends came to 13 bases. The CDR3 here is CASSVGGQTSYGYTF. The CDR3 DNA follows: TGTGCCAGCAGCGTAGGGGGGCAGACATCCTATGGCTACACCTTC.

This clonotype was seen a handful of times. CDR3 sequence reads: CATSDPDQPTAYEQYF. The CDR3 DNA reads as TGTGCCACCAGTGACCCGGACCAACCGACAGCCTACGAGCAGTACTTC. J is TRBJ2-7 and V is TRBV24-1; a possible D gene is TRBD1 (5 bases). CDR3 length equals 16 residues. The germline CDR1 and CDR2 sequences are KGHDR and SFDVKD. V was trimmed by 4 bases and J by 2 bases, leaving 17 bases between them.

This clonotype occurred many times. This chain connects TRBV3-1 to TRBJ2-7; unclear D gene. Between the trimmed V and J ends, which lost 0 bases and 0 bases, there was a span of 9 bases. The CDR3 spans 15 residues. CDR1 is LGHDT, CDR2 YNNKEL, per germline (reference sequence). CDR3 sequence: CASSQDTWSSYEQYF. In DNA form, the CDR3 reads TGTGCCAGCAGCCAAGATACATGGAGCTCCTACGAGCAGTACTTC.

This clonotype appeared a few times. The chain couples TRBV9 to TRBJ2-6; no definite D call. This CDR3 is 15 amino acids long. Germline CDR1 is SGDLS and CDR2 is YYNGEE. Between the trimmed V and J ends, which lost 2 bases and 0 bases, there was a span of 6 bases. CDR3 in amino acids: CASSVTVSGANVLTF. For the CDR3, the DNA is TGTGCCAGCAGCGTCACAGTCTCTGGGGCCAACGTCCTGACTTTC.

This clonotype has more than one count but fewer than ten. The V gene is TRBV7-3, the J gene TRBJ1-1; D is perhaps TRBD1 (5 bases). This CDR3 has 13 amino acids. The V gene lost 2 bases and the J gene lost 5 bases, with 9 bases spanning the gap. Germline assignment: CDR1 SGHTA and CDR2 FQGTGA. CDR3 loop: CASSLGGETEAFF. The CDR3 bases are TGTGCCAGCAGCTTAGGGGGTGAGACTGAAGCTTTCTTT.

The chain couples TRBV10-3 to TRBJ2-7; D is unresolved. Trimming took off 6 bases at V and 9 bases at J, with 18 bases between the two ends. In germline, CDR1 is ENHRY, CDR2 SYGVKD. The length of the CDR3 is 13 residues. The CDR3 is CAISPTSGLAQYF. In DNA, the CDR3 is TGTGCCATCAGCCCTACCAGTGGGCTCGCGCAGTACTTC.

This chain uses TRBV6-6 with TRBJ1-1; D call uncertain. Trimming took off 7 bases at V and 5 bases at J, with 11 bases between the two ends. Germline lookup yields CDR1 MNHNY and CDR2 SVGAGI (reference sequence). This CDR3 has 12 amino acids. As DNA, the CDR3 is TGTGCCAGCACCTACGGGGTTACTGAAGCTTTCTTT. This translates into CASTYGVTEAFF.

The chain combines TRBV30 with TRBJ2-7; D perhaps matches TRBD1 (6 bases). V was clipped by 2 bases and J by 3 bases, with 14 bases between them. From germline, CDR1 is GTSNPN and CDR2 SVGIG (reference sequence). This CDR3 spans 14 amino acids. CDR3 residues: CAWSFEGVGYEQYF. In DNA form, the CDR3 reads TGTGCCTGGAGTTTCGAGGGGGTAGGCTACGAGCAGTACTTC.

This clonotype was observed a few times. The rearrangement joins TRBV4-1 to TRBJ2-7, with 10 bases lining up with TRBD2. Per germline, CDR1 MGHRA and CDR2 YSYEKL. The ends lost 3 bases at V and 4 bases at J; junction bases unmatched: 6. The CDR3 consists of 15 residues. The CDR3 region is CASSQTTSGYYEQYF. DNA of the CDR3: TGCGCCAGCAGCCAGACGACTAGCGGGTATTACGAGCAGTACTTC.

In its sample, this clonotype was seen a few times. The CDR3 DNA reads as TGTGCCATCAGTGGGGCCTACCAAGAGACCCAGTACTTC. This translates into CAISGAYQETQYF. The rearrangement links TRBV10-3 to TRBJ2-5; D ambiguous. Trimming stripped 4 bases from V and 0 bases from J, with 6 bases between. The germline CDR1 and CDR2 sequences are ENHRY and SYGVKD. This CDR3 is built from 13 residues.

The chain links TRBV5-1 to TRBJ2-7; 7 nucleotides agree with TRBD1. J was trimmed by 3 bases and V by 3 bases; bases with no gene match: 6. CDR3 length equals 14 residues. The V gene's germline CDR1 is SGHRS and CDR2 YFSETQ. The DNA of the CDR3 is TGCGCCAGCAGCTCGAGTGGACAGGTCTACGAGCAGTACTTC. Amino acids: CASSSSGQVYEQYF.

This chain uses TRBV12-3 or TRBV12-4 with TRBJ1-2; 7 bases are a match to TRBD1. The CDR3 runs to 15 residues. V dropped 5 bases and J dropped 2; count of bases not matched to a gene: 8. The CDR3 is CASSLQGRVNYGYTF. CDR3 in DNA: TGTGCCAGCAGTCTACAGGGGAGGGTAAACTATGGCTACACCTTC.

V and J are TRBV7-9 and TRBJ2-1, with TRBD2 matching 10 bases. V lost 4 bases to trimming and J lost 8 bases; unmatched junction nucleotides: 11. The V gene's germline CDR1 is SEHNR and CDR2 FQNEAQ (reference sequence). This CDR3 is built from 16 residues. The CDR3 DNA is TGTGCCAGCAGCTGTCTTAGCGGGAGGAGTAGGGATGAGCAGTTCTTC. Protein: CASSCLSGRSRDEQFF.

This clonotype was picked up a small number of times. V gene TRBV7-8 combines with J gene TRBJ2-7; D call uncertain. The CDR3 consists of 13 residues. Trimming stripped 4 bases from V and 0 bases from J, with 7 bases between. Germline V gene lookup returns CDR1 SGHVS and CDR2 FQNEAQ. The CDR3 sequence is CASSSSSSYEQYF. CDR3 nucleotide sequence: TGTGCCAGCAGCTCCAGTAGCTCCTACGAGCAGTACTTC.